A selection of T cell receptor beta chains follows, all from one sample in a study of spatial heterogeneity in lung cancer. A single record per CDR3 protein comes from TCRdb applying MiXCR to the 5' RACE reads. The profile shows 25,000 to 35,000 distinct CDR3 sequences, approximately 5.9% of them singletons. The sequenced sample was PBMCs, obtained at follow-up. These receptors originate from a female donor with early-stage non-small cell lung cancer. Both conserved end residues are part of each CDR3. A D gene is named only where the DNA matches it firmly. Size is omitted from some rows. Given values are once, few, many or a class for expanded clones.

J | V | D | size | DNA | CDR3
TRBJ2-2 | TRBV7-2 | - | many | TGTGCCAGCAGCCTATCCATCACCGGGGAGCTGTTTTTT | CASSLSITGELFF
TRBJ1-4 | TRBV7-8 | TRBD1 | many | TGTGCCAGCAGCCCCCGGACAGGGAGGTCAACTAATGAAAAACTGTTTTTT | CASSPRTGRSTNEKLFF
TRBJ2-3 | TRBV7-2 | - | many | TGTGCCAGCAGCTTCGTGGGGGCAGATACGCAGTATTTT | CASSFVGADTQYF
TRBJ2-6 | TRBV6-2/TRBV6-3 | TRBD1 | many | TGTGCCAGCAGTTTCCCCTCGGACAGGAATGTTCTCTCTGGGGCCAACGTCCTGACTTTC | CASSFPSDRNVLSGANVLTF
TRBJ2-7 | TRBV5-6 | - | few | TGTGCCAGCAGCTGGAGTGGAGGCTACGAGCAGTACTTC | CASSWSGGYEQYF
TRBJ2-5 | TRBV28 | TRBD1 | many | TGTGCCAGCAGTTTATCGGGAAGGGGGCGCGGAGAGACCCAGTACTTC | CASSLSGRGRGETQYF
TRBJ2-3 | TRBV27 | - | many | TGTGCCAGCAGTTCCGGGACAATAGCGACAGATACGCAGTATTTT | CASSSGTIATDTQYF
TRBJ2-1 | TRBV10-3 | TRBD2 | few | TGTGCCATCAGTGGGCCTACTAGCGGGGGGGACCCCAATGAGCAGTTCTTC | CAISGPTSGGDPNEQFF
TRBJ2-3 | TRBV28 | - | many | TGTGCCAGCGGTTTCCAGGGAACGGATACGCAGTATTTT | CASGFQGTDTQYF
TRBJ2-1 | TRBV7-2 | - | many | TGTGCCAGCAGCTCCGGGCTCAGCGATGAGCAGTTCTTC | CASSSGLSDEQFF
TRBJ2-3 | TRBV2 | - | many | TGTGCCAGCAGCCCCACGGGGGGCACAGATACGCAGTATTTT | CASSPTGGTDTQYF
TRBJ1-6 | TRBV6-1 | - | many | TGTGCCAGCAGTGACGGGCAGGGCAATTCACCCCTCCACTTT | CASSDGQGNSPLHF
TRBJ2-1 | TRBV7-8 | - | many | TGTGCCAGCAGCTTAGATCGCGGTATAAGCGATGAGCAGTTCTTC | CASSLDRGISDEQFF
TRBJ2-3 | TRBV10-3 | - | many | TGTGCCACCAAGGGAGGAGACTCCTCCTTTACTAGCACAGATACGCAGTATTTT | CATKGGDSSFTSTDTQYF
TRBJ1-1 | TRBV12-3/TRBV12-4 | - | few | TGTGCCAGCAGTTGGAAACGGGCCACGTTTCTGGCTTTCTTT | CASSWKRATFLAFF
TRBJ2-7 | TRBV20-1 | TRBD2 | medium-sized | TGCAGTGCTAGACAAACTAGCGGGAACCCGTACGAGCAGTACTTC | CSARQTSGNPYEQYF
TRBJ1-1 | TRBV2 | - | few | TGTGCCAGCAGCCAGAGGGCCCTGAACACTGAAGCTTTCTTT | CASSQRALNTEAFF
TRBJ2-5 | TRBV19 | - | many | TGTGCCAGTAGTTTTCTTACCAAGGGCTTC | CASSFLTKGF
TRBJ2-1 | TRBV20-1 | - | many | TGCAGTGCTAGTGATGACTCCTACAATGAGCAGTTCTTC | CSASDDSYNEQFF
TRBJ2-5 | TRBV6-1 | TRBD2 | few | TGTGCCAGCAGTGAAGCCACTTTAGCGGGGCCCAAGGGTGAGACCCAGTACTTC | CASSEATLAGPKGETQYF
TRBJ1-4 | TRBV29-1 | - | many | TGCAGCGCCCTGGGTTCGGGCGATGAAAAACTGTTTTTT | CSALGSGDEKLFF
TRBJ2-3 | TRBV6-5 | TRBD2 | many | TGTGCCAGCAGCCCTACGGGGCTAGCGGGAGCAGATACGCAGTATTTT | CASSPTGLAGADTQYF
TRBJ2-1 | TRBV7-2 | TRBD2 | many | TGTGCCAGCAGCTCTATGGGACTAGCGGGAGCCAATGAGCAGTTCTTC | CASSSMGLAGANEQFF
TRBJ2-2 | TRBV28 | - | - | TGTGCCAGCAGTTTTCAAGGACGGGGCACCGGGGAGCTGTTTTTT | CASSFQGRGTGELFF
TRBJ2-6 | TRBV7-3 | - | many | TGTGCCAGCAGCTTAGCAGGGGCAGGGTCTGGGGCCAACGTCCTGACTTTC | CASSLAGAGSGANVLTF
TRBJ2-3 | TRBV6-1 | TRBD1 | many | TGTGCCACCAGGGACAGGACTACAGATACGCAGTATTTT | CATRDRTTDTQYF
TRBJ2-1 | TRBV6-5 | TRBD2 | many | TGTGCCACCCTCCCGGGAGGGTCTAATGAGCAGTTCTTC | CATLPGGSNEQFF
TRBJ2-6 | TRBV20-1 | - | - | TGCAGTGCTAGAGGTCATGGGATCTCTGGGGCCAACGTCCTGACTTTC | CSARGHGISGANVLTF
TRBJ1-2 | TRBV20-1 | - | many | TGCAGTGCAAGGGACCCGACGGACTATGGCTACACCTTC | CSARDPTDYGYTF